A selection of T cell receptor beta chains follows, all from one sample in a study of cytomegalovirus exposure and HLA in healthy donors. TCRdb's table, derived via immunoSEQ multiplex PCR, lists solely in-frame clones and lacks some. Of some 120,000 clones in the sample, around 78% were seen once. Sequenced sample: PBMCs. The receptors were gathered from a man in his forties in good health and CMV-seronegative. Both conserved end residues are part of each CDR3. The D gene is left open where the match is weak. The listing skips clone size in some rows; elsewhere it reads once, few, many or a size class.

cdr3_nt	cdr3_aa	v_call	clone_size	j_call	d_call
TGTGCCAGCAGCGTGACCGGGACAGGGGACAATGAGCAGTTCTTC	CASSVTGTGDNEQFF	TRBV28	.	TRBJ2-1	TRBD1
TGTGCCAGCAGCGGACGGGACATGAACACTGAAGCTTTCTTT	CASSGRDMNTEAFF	TRBV7-2	.	TRBJ1-1	.
TGTGCCACCAGCAGAGGAGGCGGCAAATCCTACGAGCAGTACTTC	CATSRGGGKSYEQYF	TRBV15	.	TRBJ2-7	.
TGTGCCAGCAGCCCAGCCCTTTTTGCGGGGGGCGCCTACGAGCAGTACTTC	CASSPALFAGGAYEQYF	TRBV7-2	.	TRBJ2-7	TRBD2
TGTGCCAGTAGAACCGGGACAGTTGAAAAACTGTTTTTT	CASRTGTVEKLFF	TRBV19	.	TRBJ1-4	TRBD1
TGCGCCAGCAGCTTCGGGGGGGACGGGTCACCCCTCCACTTT	CASSFGGDGSPLHF	TRBV5-1	.	TRBJ1-6	.
TGCGCCAGCAGCCAAGATGACATCTCTGGGGCCAACGTCCTGACTTTC	CASSQDDISGANVLTF	TRBV4-3	.	TRBJ2-6	.
TGTGCCAGCAGCATACACGAGGGCCAAGAGACCCAGTACTTC	CASSIHEGQETQYF	TRBV11-2	few	TRBJ2-5	.
TGTGCCAGCAGTGAGGGACAGGGGGCGGTGGATGAGCAGTTCTTC	CASSEGQGAVDEQFF	TRBV6-4	.	TRBJ2-1	TRBD1
TGTGCCAGCAGGATCGGGGGGCCAGGGGAGACCCAGTACTTC	CASRIGGPGETQYF	TRBV6-1	.	TRBJ2-5	.
TGTGCCAGTAGTGCCGGGCGCGGGGGTGGTGGCTACACCTTC	CASSAGRGGGGYTF	TRBV19	.	TRBJ1-2	.